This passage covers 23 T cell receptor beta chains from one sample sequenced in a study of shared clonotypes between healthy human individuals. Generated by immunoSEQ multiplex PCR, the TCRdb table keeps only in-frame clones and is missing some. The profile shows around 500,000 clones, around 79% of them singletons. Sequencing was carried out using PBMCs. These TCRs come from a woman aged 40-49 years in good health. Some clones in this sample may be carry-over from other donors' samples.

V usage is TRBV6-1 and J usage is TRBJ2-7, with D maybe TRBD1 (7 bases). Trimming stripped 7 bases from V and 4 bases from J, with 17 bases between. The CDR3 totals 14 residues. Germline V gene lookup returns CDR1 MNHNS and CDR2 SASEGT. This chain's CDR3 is CASIRDRGGYEQYF. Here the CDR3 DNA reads TGTGCCAGCATAAGGGACAGAGGAGGGTACGAGCAGTACTTC.

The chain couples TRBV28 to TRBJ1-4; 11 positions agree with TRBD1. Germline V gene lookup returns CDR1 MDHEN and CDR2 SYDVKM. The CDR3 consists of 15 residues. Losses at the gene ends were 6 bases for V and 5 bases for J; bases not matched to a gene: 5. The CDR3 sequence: CASSTGTGGNEKLFF. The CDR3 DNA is TGTGCCAGCAGCACCGGGACAGGGGGGAATGAAAAACTGTTTTTT.

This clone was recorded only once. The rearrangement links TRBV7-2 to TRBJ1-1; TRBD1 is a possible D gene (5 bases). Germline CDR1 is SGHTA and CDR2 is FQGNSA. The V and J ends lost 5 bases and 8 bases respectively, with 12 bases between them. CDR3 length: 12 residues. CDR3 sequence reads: CASSRGVLEAFF. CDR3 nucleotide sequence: TGTGCCAGCAGCCGGGGGGTTTTGGAAGCTTTCTTT.

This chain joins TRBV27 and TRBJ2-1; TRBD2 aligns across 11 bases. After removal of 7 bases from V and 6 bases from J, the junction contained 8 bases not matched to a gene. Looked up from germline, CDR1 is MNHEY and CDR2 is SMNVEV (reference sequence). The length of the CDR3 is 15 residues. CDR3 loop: CASTLAGARRNEQFF. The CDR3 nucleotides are TGTGCCAGCACACTAGCGGGAGCTCGGCGCAATGAGCAGTTCTTC.

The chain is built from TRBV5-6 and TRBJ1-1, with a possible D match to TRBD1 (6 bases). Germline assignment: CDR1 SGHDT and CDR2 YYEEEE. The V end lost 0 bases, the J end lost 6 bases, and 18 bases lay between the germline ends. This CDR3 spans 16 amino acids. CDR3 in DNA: TGTGCCAGCAGCTTGGCGTTCGGGGGGCCCTCCCCTGAAGCTTTCTTT. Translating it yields CASSLAFGGPSPEAFF.

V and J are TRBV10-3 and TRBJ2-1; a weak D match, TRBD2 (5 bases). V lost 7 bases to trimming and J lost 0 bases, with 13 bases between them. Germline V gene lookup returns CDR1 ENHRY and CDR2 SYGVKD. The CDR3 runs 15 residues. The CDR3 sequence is CAITAGASSYNEQFF. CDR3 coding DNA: TGTGCCATCACCGCGGGCGCCAGCTCCTACAATGAGCAGTTCTTC.

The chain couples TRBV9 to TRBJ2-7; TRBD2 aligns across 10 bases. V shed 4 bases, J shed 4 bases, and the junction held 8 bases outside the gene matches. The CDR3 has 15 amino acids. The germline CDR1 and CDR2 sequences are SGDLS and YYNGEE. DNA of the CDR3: TGTGCCAGCAGCCCTAGCGGGAGTAGATCGTACGAGCAGTACTTC. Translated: CASSPSGSRSYEQYF. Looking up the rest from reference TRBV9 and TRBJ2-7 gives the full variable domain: DSGVTQTPKHLITATGQRVTLRCSPRSGDLSVYWYQQSLDQGLQFLIQYYNGEERAKGNILERFSAQQFPDLHSELNLSSLELGDSALYFCASSPSGSRSYEQYFGPGTRLTVT.

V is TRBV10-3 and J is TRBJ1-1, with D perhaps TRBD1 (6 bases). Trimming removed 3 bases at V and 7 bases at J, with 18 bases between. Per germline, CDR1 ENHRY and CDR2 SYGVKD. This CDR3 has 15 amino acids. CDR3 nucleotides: TGTGCCATCAGTGATAGTCGAGGGGGAAATATTGAAGCTTTCTTT. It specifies CAISDSRGGNIEAFF.

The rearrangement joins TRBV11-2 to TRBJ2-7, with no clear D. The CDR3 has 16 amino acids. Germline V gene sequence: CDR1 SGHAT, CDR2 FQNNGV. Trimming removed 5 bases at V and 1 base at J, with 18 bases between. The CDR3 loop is CASSPLAGFGSYEQYF. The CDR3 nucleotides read TGTGCCAGCAGCCCCCTGGCTGGGTTTGGTTCCTACGAGCAGTACTTC.

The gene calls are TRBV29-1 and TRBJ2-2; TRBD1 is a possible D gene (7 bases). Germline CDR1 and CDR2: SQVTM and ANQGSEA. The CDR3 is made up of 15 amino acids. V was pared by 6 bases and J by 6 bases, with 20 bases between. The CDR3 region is CSVLTARGVAGELFF. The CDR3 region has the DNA TGCAGCGTCCTGACCGCCAGGGGGGTAGCCGGGGAGCTGTTTTTT.

CDR3 bases: TGCGCCAGCAGCCAAGATCTCGGGTTTAGGGAGCTGTTTTTT. This gives the protein CASSQDLGFRELFF. The rearrangement joins TRBV4-1 to TRBJ2-2; unclear D gene. This CDR3 comprises 14 residues. The germline V gene encodes CDR1 MGHRA and CDR2 YSYEKL. Trimming took off 0 bases at V and 9 bases at J, with 11 bases between the two ends.

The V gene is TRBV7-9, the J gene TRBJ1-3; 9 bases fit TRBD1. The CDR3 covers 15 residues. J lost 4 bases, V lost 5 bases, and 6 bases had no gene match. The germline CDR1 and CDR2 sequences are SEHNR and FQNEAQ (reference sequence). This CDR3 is CASSLPGTGGNTIYF. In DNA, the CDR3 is TGTGCCAGCAGCCTACCGGGGACAGGGGGAAACACCATATATTTT.

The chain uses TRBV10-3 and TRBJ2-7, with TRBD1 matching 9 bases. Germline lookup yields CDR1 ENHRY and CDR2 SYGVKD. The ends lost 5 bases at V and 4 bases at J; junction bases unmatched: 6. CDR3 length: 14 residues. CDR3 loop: CAISLQGAPYEQYF. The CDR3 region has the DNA TGTGCCATCAGTCTACAGGGGGCGCCTTACGAGCAGTACTTC.

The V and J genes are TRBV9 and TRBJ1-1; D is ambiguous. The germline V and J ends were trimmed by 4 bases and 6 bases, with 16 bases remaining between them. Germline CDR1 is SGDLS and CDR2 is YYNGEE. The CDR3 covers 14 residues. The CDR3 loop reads CASSSGWGFSEAFF. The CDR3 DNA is TGTGCCAGCAGCTCTGGCTGGGGTTTCTCTGAAGCTTTCTTT.

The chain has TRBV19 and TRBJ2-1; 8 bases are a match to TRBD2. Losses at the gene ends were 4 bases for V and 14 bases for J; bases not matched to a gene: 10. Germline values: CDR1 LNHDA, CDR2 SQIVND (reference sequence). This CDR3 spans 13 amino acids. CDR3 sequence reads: CASSTNSGTGKFF. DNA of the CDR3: TGTGCCAGTAGTACCAATAGCGGGACGGGAAAGTTCTTC.

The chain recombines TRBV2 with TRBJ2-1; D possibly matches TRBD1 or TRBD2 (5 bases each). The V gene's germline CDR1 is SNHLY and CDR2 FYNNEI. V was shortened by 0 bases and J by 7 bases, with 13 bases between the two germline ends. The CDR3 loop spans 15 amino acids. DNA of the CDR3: TGTGCCAGCAGTGAAGCGGGTCTAGCAGGGAATGAGCAGTTCTTC. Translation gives CASSEAGLAGNEQFF.

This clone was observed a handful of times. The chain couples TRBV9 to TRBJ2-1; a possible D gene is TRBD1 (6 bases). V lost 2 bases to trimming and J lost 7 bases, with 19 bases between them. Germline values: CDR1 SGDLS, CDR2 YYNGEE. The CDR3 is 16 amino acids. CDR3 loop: CASSVHAGTQRNEQFF. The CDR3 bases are TGTGCCAGCAGCGTTCACGCCGGGACACAGAGAAATGAGCAGTTCTTC. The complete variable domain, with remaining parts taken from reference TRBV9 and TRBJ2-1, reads DSGVTQTPKHLITATGQRVTLRCSPRSGDLSVYWYQQSLDQGLQFLIQYYNGEERAKGNILERFSAQQFPDLHSELNLSSLELGDSALYFCASSVHAGTQRNEQFFGPGTRLTVL.

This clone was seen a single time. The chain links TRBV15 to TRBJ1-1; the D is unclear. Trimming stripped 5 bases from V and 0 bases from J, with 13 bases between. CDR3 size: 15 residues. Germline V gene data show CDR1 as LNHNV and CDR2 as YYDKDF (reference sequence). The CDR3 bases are TGTGCCACCAGCGCACCGACGGCCATGAACACTGAAGCTTTCTTT. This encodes CATSAPTAMNTEAFF.

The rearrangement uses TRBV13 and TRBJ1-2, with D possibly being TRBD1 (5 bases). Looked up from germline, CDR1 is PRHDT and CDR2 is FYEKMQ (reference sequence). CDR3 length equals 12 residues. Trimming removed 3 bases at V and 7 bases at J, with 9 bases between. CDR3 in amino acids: CASSLGETGYTF. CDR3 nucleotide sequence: TGTGCCAGCAGCTTGGGGGAGACTGGCTACACCTTC.

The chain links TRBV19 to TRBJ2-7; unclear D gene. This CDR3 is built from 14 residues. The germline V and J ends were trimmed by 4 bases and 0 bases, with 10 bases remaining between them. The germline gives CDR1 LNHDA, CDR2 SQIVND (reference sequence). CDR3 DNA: TGTGCCAGTAGTAGGGTAGGATCCTCCTACGAGCAGTACTTC. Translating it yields CASSRVGSSYEQYF.

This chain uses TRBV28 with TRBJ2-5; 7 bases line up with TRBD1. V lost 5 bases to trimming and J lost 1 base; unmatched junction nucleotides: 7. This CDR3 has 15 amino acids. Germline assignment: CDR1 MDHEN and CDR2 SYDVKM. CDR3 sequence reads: CASSTPGQFQETQYF. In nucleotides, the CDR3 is TGTGCCAGCAGTACGCCGGGACAGTTCCAAGAGACCCAGTACTTC.

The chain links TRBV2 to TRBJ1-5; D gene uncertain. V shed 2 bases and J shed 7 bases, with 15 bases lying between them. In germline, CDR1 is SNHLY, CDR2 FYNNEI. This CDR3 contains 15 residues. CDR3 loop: CASSESLVSGQPQHF. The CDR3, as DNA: TGTGCCAGCAGTGAATCTCTGGTGTCCGGGCAGCCCCAGCATTTT.

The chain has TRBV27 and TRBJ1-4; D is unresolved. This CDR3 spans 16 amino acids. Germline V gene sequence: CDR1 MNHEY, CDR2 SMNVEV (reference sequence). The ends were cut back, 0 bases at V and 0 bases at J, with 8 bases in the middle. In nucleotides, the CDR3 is TGTGCCAGCAGTTTATCCCGACCTGCAACTAATGAAAAACTGTTTTTT. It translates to CASSLSRPATNEKLFF. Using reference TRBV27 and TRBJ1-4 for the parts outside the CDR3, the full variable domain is EAQVTQNPRYLITVTGKKLTVTCSQNMNHEYMSWYRQDPGLGLRQIYYSMNVEVTDKGDVPEGYKVSRKEKRNFPLILESPSPNQTSLYFCASSLSRPATNEKLFFGSGTQLSVL.